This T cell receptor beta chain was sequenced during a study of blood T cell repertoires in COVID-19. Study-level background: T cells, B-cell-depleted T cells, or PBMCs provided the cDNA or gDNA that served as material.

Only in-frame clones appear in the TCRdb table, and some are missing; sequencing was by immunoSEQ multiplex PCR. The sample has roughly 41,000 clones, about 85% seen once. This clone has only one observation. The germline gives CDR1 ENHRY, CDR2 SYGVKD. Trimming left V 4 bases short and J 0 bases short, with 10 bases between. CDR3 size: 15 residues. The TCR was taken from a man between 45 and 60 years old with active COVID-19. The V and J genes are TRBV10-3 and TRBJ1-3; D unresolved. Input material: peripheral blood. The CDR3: CAISGGAFSGNTIYF. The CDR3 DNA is TGTGCCATCAGTGGGGGAGCTTTCTCTGGAAACACCATATATTTT.